The rows below give T cell receptor beta chains drawn from one sample of a study of blood T cell repertoires in COVID-19. Sequencing used immunoSEQ multiplex PCR; TCRdb keeps in-frame clones, though not all of them. The repertoire has 400,000 to 500,000 clones, 70% to 90% of them found once; the top ten carry over 1.5%. Sequencing was performed on PBMCs or T cells enriched from blood (not recorded which). All receptors come from a woman between 35 and 50 years old who had recovered from COVID-19. The CDR3 runs from the conserved cysteine through the conserved F or W. Each record gives: CDR3 length, clone size, D gene, V gene, J gene, CDR3 DNA, CDR3 protein. The D gene is left open where the match is weak. Size values are once, few and many counts, or a class for expanded clones, and some rows have none.

14	-	TRBD1	TRBV7-2	TRBJ2-7	TGTGCCAGCAGCTTGGACAGGGGCTCCTACGAGCAGTACTTC	CASSLDRGSYEQYF
14	-	TRBD2	TRBV4-1	TRBJ2-1	TGCGCCAGCAGCCATGGACTAGCGACAGATGAGCAGTTCTTC	CASSHGLATDEQFF
13	-	-	TRBV7-9	TRBJ1-1	TGTGCCAGCAGCTTAGACCTGAGGGCTGAAGCTTTCTTT	CASSLDLRAEAFF
19	-	TRBD1	TRBV6-2/TRBV6-3	TRBJ1-5	TGTGCCAGCAGTTACCGGAGGGGGGACAGGAGTGGGAGCAATCAGCCCCAGCATTTT	CASSYRRGDRSGSNQPQHF
16	once	TRBD1	TRBV3-1/TRBV3-2	TRBJ1-1	TGTGCCAGCAGCCCTAGGGGACAGGCCATGAACACTGAAGCTTTCTTT	CASSPRGQAMNTEAFF
16	-	TRBD2	TRBV30	TRBJ2-5	TGTGCCTGGATTGGCTCTAGAGCGGGAGCCGGGGAGACCCAGTACTTC	CAWIGSRAGAGETQYF
13	-	TRBD1	TRBV29-1	TRBJ2-5	TGCAGCGCGGGACAGGGTTTATGGGAGACCCAGTACTTC	CSAGQGLWETQYF
14	-	TRBD1	TRBV6-5	TRBJ1-1	TGTGCCAGCAGTAGACAGGGACTGAACACTGAAGCTTTCTTT	CASSRQGLNTEAFF
17	-	TRBD2	TRBV11-3	TRBJ2-1	TGTGCCAGCAGCCCGGGACTAGGCGGGAGTTCCTACAATGAGCAGTTCTTC	CASSPGLGGSSYNEQFF
14	-	-	TRBV4-2	TRBJ2-7	TGTGCCAGCAGCCACATAAAGGACTGGCAAGAGCAGTACTTC	CASSHIKDWQEQYF
19	-	TRBD2	TRBV3-1/TRBV3-2	TRBJ2-4	TGTGCCAGCAGCCAAGAATACGGACTAGTCGGAATAGCCAAAAACATTCAGTACTTC	CASSQEYGLVGIAKNIQYF
15	-	-	TRBV7-6	TRBJ2-5	TGTGCCAGCAGCCGTGGGGCAGGGAAAACCGAGACCCAGTACTTC	CASSRGAGKTETQYF
14	-	TRBD1	TRBV3-1/TRBV3-2	TRBJ1-2	TGTGCCAGCGGTGAAGGACAGGGAATGGATGGCTACACCTTC	CASGEGQGMDGYTF
14	-	-	TRBV2	TRBJ1-1	TGTGCCAGCAGAAGCCTGACTGGGAACACTGAAGCTTTCTTT	CASRSLTGNTEAFF
13	few	TRBD1	TRBV9	TRBJ1-1	TGTGCCAGCAGCCCCAGGGGGCGGACTGAAGCTTTCTTT	CASSPRGRTEAFF
13	-	-	TRBV5-6	TRBJ1-4	TGTGCCAGCAGCTTGCCGACTAATGAAAAACTGTTTTTT	CASSLPTNEKLFF
14	-	TRBD1	TRBV29-1	TRBJ1-1	TGCAGCGTTGTGGGCCAAAGGACAGGGGATGAAGCTTTCTTT	CSVVGQRTGDEAFF
14	-	-	TRBV4-2	TRBJ2-5	TGTGCCAGCAGCGCGGGACCCATCCAAGAGACCCAGTACTTC	CASSAGPIQETQYF
16	-	TRBD1	TRBV19	TRBJ1-5	TGTGCCAGTAGTATGCTATCGGGACAGAGCAATCAGCCCCAGCATTTT	CASSMLSGQSNQPQHF
14	few	-	TRBV19	TRBJ1-5	TGTGCCAGTACGTTCCAGGGGTCGGATCAGCCCCAGCATTTT	CASTFQGSDQPQHF
17	few	-	TRBV3-1/TRBV3-2	TRBJ1-1	TGTGCCAGCAGCCCACGTCGCCGAGCGATCTCCCCGACTGAAGCTTTCTTT	CASSPRRRAISPTEAFF
15	-	TRBD1	TRBV9	TRBJ1-1	TGTGCCAGCAGCAGGCAGGGACAGCAGAACACTGAAGCTTTCTTT	CASSRQGQQNTEAFF
16	-	TRBD2	TRBV18	TRBJ2-5	TGTGCCAGCTCACCAGTAGCGGGAGGGCCGGGGGAGACCCAGTACTTC	CASSPVAGGPGETQYF
14	-	-	TRBV28	TRBJ2-7	TGTGCCAGCGATACCCCACGGGAGCGGTACGAGCAGTACTTC	CASDTPRERYEQYF
14	-	-	TRBV4-2	TRBJ2-1	TGTGCCAGCAGCCAAGCCCCCTCCCTCAATGAGCAGTTCTTC	CASSQAPSLNEQFF
17	once	TRBD2	TRBV6-2/TRBV6-3	TRBJ2-7	TGTGCCAGCATCCCCTCCCTGTTTCGCGGGAGTACCTACGAGCAGTACTTC	CASIPSLFRGSTYEQYF
15	-	-	TRBV15	TRBJ2-5	TGTGCCACCAGCAGAGATAAGAAGCAGGGTTCGGCCCAGTACTTC	CATSRDKKQGSAQYF
14	-	-	TRBV27	TRBJ2-2	TGTGCCAGCAGTTTATCGATAGGGGCCGGGGAGCTGTTTTTT	CASSLSIGAGELFF
15	many	TRBD1	TRBV27	TRBJ2-2	TGTGCCAGCAGTCACAGGGGGTCTCCTCCCGGGGAGCTGTTTTTT	CASSHRGSPPGELFF
17	-	TRBD2	TRBV27	TRBJ2-1	TGTGCCAGCAGTGGGACGGGAGGGCCCCGCGCCTACAATGAGCAGTTCTTC	CASSGTGGPRAYNEQFF
14	-	TRBD1	TRBV7-2	TRBJ2-7	TGTGCCAGCAGCTTACTCGGACAGGGAGGCGAGCAGTACTTC	CASSLLGQGGEQYF
16	-	TRBD2	TRBV3-1/TRBV3-2	TRBJ2-7	TGTGCCAGCAGCCACCCCCGGGCTAGCGGGTCCTACGAGCAGTACTTC	CASSHPRASGSYEQYF
13	-	-	TRBV12-3/TRBV12-4	TRBJ1-2	TGTGCCAGCAGTCCCACTATGGATTATGGCTACACCTTC	CASSPTMDYGYTF
15	-	-	TRBV4-2	TRBJ1-4	TGTGCCAGCAGCCAAGACGGGGGGAATAATGAAAAACTGTTTTTT	CASSQDGGNNEKLFF
15	-	-	TRBV27	TRBJ1-5	TGTGCCAGCAGTTTTTGGTCAGATGGCAATCAGCCCCAGCATTTT	CASSFWSDGNQPQHF
15	-	-	TRBV19	TRBJ1-6	TGTGCCAGTAGTATACGGGTGGGAGATAATTCACCCCTCCACTTT	CASSIRVGDNSPLHF
16	-	TRBD1	TRBV5-6	TRBJ1-1	TGTGCCAGCAGCTTGGGGACCGGGACAGTCAACACTGAAGCTTTCTTT	CASSLGTGTVNTEAFF
17	-	TRBD2	TRBV6-4	TRBJ2-1	TGTGCCAGCACTATAGCGGGAGAGGGTGGGGCCTACAATGAGCAGTTCTTC	CASTIAGEGGAYNEQFF
16	-	-	TRBV11-2	TRBJ1-1	TGTGCCAGCAGCTCCCCTCTTCGGCAGGGGAACACTGAAGCTTTCTTT	CASSSPLRQGNTEAFF
18	once	TRBD2	TRBV4-1	TRBJ2-2	TGCGCCAGCAGCCATGCCAGCGGGAGGGCCCCGAACACCGGGGAGCTGTTTTTT	CASSHASGRAPNTGELFF
14	-	-	TRBV7-2	TRBJ2-5	TGTGCCAGCAGCCTCCGTAGCGGTCAAGAGACCCAGTACTTC	CASSLRSGQETQYF
11	-	TRBD2	TRBV7-6	TRBJ2-7	TGTGCCAGCGGGGAGGGAGGCGAGCAGTACTTC	CASGEGGEQYF
15	-	-	TRBV6-5	TRBJ1-2	TGTGCCAGCAGTTATGGGGACGGGGGGACCTATGGCTACACCTTC	CASSYGDGGTYGYTF
14	-	-	TRBV10-1	TRBJ2-7	TGCGCCAGCAGTGATCAACAGGGACCCTACGAGCAGTACTTC	CASSDQQGPYEQYF
15	few	-	TRBV6-1	TRBJ1-4	TGTGCCAGCAGTGAATTAAGGGGGTCCGGAGAAAAACTGTTTTTT	CASSELRGSGEKLFF
13	-	TRBD1	TRBV19	TRBJ1-5	TGTGCCAGTAGGAAGACAGGGTATCCGCCCCAGCATTTT	CASRKTGYPPQHF
15	-	TRBD1	TRBV30	TRBJ2-7	TGTGCCTGGAGTGCCGCAGGACAGGGGCGCTACGAGCAGTACTTC	CAWSAAGQGRYEQYF
15	-	-	TRBV5-1	TRBJ1-5	TGCGCCAGCAGCTTGGGGGGAGGCGGGTATCAGCCCCAGCATTTT	CASSLGGGGYQPQHF